Described below is a single T cell receptor (beta chain) sequence and its context. Antigen specificity is unknown. The data were obtained in a study of beta chain features in type 1 diabetes. Trimming stripped 3 bases from V and 4 bases from J, with 7 bases between. This CDR3 is 14 amino acids long. Germline V CDR1 and CDR2: WNHNN, SYGVQD (reference sequence). Overall study findings and caveats: Type 1 diabetes patients had TCRB CDR3s that were shorter (moderately but significantly so) in all four CD4+ subsets.

Reverse transcribing all isolated RNA meant expressed TCRB transcripts were sequenced. Sequenced by immunoSEQ multiplex PCR; TCRdb stores in-frame clones only, minus some. In the table there are roughly 350,000 clones, about 10% of which are singletons. Blood was collected once per donor into heparin, averaging about 110 mL. This sequence was found in a man in his thirties or forties with type 1 diabetes. The V and J genes are TRBV10-1 and TRBJ2-6; the D is unclear. The sequencing input was central memory CD4+ T cells from blood. CDR3 residues: CASSEVTGANVLTF. The CDR3 bases are TGCGCCAGCAGTGAAGTGACAGGGGCCAACGTCCTGACTTTC.